This T cell receptor beta chain derives from a study of T cells in narcolepsy. Study findings and constraints: Autoreactive clonotypes reportedly recurred in blood of same and different patients, not controls.

Assay used: immunoSEQ multiplex PCR; TCRdb lists only in-frame clones, some missing. The sample comprises 25,000 to 35,000 clones, 85% to 90% of which are singletons, and about 1.3% rests with the top ten. V was trimmed by 0 bases and J by 2 bases, leaving 8 bases between them. Germline values: CDR1 LGHNA, CDR2 YNFKEQ. The CDR3 runs to 15 residues. This clone was counted a single time. Its antigen is still unknown. This receptor was taken from a human donor with narcolepsy. The chain carries TRBV4-2 and TRBJ1-3, with D uncertain. Specimen: CD45RA- memory CD4+ T cells from PBMCs. Here the CDR3 DNA reads TGTGCCAGCAGCCAAGAACCCTTAACTGGAAACACCATATATTTT. It encodes CASSQEPLTGNTIYF.